These 8 T cell receptor beta chains came from one sample sequenced in a study of Graves' ophthalmopathy and Graves' hyperthyroidism. The TCR beta CDR3 regions underwent amplification from RNA transcripts. Investigators did first-round RT-PCR with HTBI primers, then second-round multiplex PCR. MiXCR, run by TCRdb on the multiplex PCR reads, gives a single entry per CDR3 protein. This table has around 1.1 million distinct CDR3 sequences, roughly two fifths appearing once. Sequencing was performed on peripheral blood or thyroid tissue (not recorded which). These receptors originate from an adult man with Graves' hyperthyroidism.

This clonotype has only one observation. The chain links TRBV28 to TRBJ2-7; 8 bases fit TRBD1. CDR1 and CDR2 (germline): MDHEN, SYDVKM. The CDR3 covers 13 residues. V was clipped by 8 bases and J by 2 bases; unmatched bases: 5. The CDR3 bases are TGTGCCAGCGCAATACAGGGGGCCTACGAGCAGTACTTC. Translation: CASAIQGAYEQYF.

This clonotype was found a few times. The chain links TRBV24-1 to TRBJ1-2, with D perhaps TRBD1 (6 bases). This CDR3 has 17 amino acids. Germline V gene lookup returns CDR1 KGHDR and CDR2 SFDVKD. V dropped 3 bases and J dropped 3 bases, with 19 bases sitting between them. The CDR3 protein is CATSDHRARGSYYGYTF. The DNA for the CDR3 is TGTGCCACCAGTGATCACAGGGCCCGAGGAAGCTACTATGGCTACACCTTC.

Turning to this clonotype: The conserved phenylalanine or tryptophan is not found at the CDR3 terminus, so this likely reflects a read error. No DNA is shown, since the ends of the CDR3 on it are uncertain; the CDR3 is the one TCRdb lists. The genes are TRBV7-2 and TRBJ1-1. CDR1 and CDR2 from the germline V gene are SGHTA and FQGNSA. The CDR3 extends over 11 residues, inclusive of both ends. The CDR3 loop is CASSLDGRRPT.

This clonotype was seen a handful of times. Being one base from a much bigger clone, this may be a read error. This rearrangement joins TRBV7-9 to TRBJ1-5, with a possible D match to TRBD1 (5 bases). Trimming removed 4 bases at V and 5 bases at J, with 36 bases between. In germline, CDR1 is SEHNR, CDR2 FQNEAQ (reference sequence). This CDR3 is built from 22 residues. CDR3 sequence: CASSSTHWRHRPGLPSDQPQHF. The CDR3, as DNA: TGTGCCAGCAGCTCGACGCACTGGCGACACAGGCCGGGACTCCCCTCCGATCAGCCCCAGCATTTT. The variable domain in full, with the rest retrieved from reference TRBV7-9 and TRBJ1-5, is DTGVSQNPRHKITKRGQNVTFRCDPISEHNRLYWYRQTLGQGPEFLTYFQNEAQLEKSRLLSDRFSAERPKGSFSTLEIQRTEQGDSAMYLCASSSTHWRHRPGLPSDQPQHFGDGTRLSIL.

This rearrangement joins TRBV6-2 or TRBV6-3 to TRBJ1-2; D possibly corresponds to TRBD1 (5 bases). The CDR3 totals 13 residues. The V gene's germline CDR1 is MNHEY and CDR2 SVGEGT. The V end was cut by 9 bases, the J end by 0 bases, with 11 bases between. CDR3 region: CASTPDTNYGYTF. CDR3 DNA: TGTGCCAGTACCCCGGACACTAACTATGGCTACACCTTC.

J is TRBJ1-6 and V is TRBV7-9; a weak D match, TRBD1 (6 bases). This CDR3 has 13 amino acids. V was shortened by 10 bases and J by 8 bases, with 15 bases between the two germline ends. CDR1 SEHNR and CDR2 FQNEAQ come from the germline V gene (reference sequence). CDR3 in amino acids: CATARGGHSPLHF. The CDR3 DNA reads TGTGCCACCGCTAGGGGGGGTCATTCACCCCTCCACTTT.

The sample holds many counts of this clonotype. This chain links TRBV10-2 with TRBJ2-5, with 7 bases aligning to TRBD1. V gave up 6 bases and J gave up 5 bases; unmatched junction bases: 9. The germline V gene has CDR1 WSHSY and CDR2 SAAADI. This CDR3 region has 14 residues. The CDR3 DNA reads as TGCGCCAGCAGACCCCCGGGACAGATGGAGACCCAGTACTTC. Protein sequence: CASRPPGQMETQYF.

This clonotype came up many times. This chain links TRBV9 with TRBJ1-3; no definite D call. The CDR3 loop spans 15 amino acids. Deletions cut 1 base from V and 8 bases from J, with 16 bases between. Germline V gene sequence: CDR1 SGDLS, CDR2 YYNGEE. CDR3 sequence reads: CASSVTGVEGDTIYF. The DNA of the CDR3 is TGTGCCAGCAGCGTAACCGGAGTAGAGGGAGACACCATATATTTT.